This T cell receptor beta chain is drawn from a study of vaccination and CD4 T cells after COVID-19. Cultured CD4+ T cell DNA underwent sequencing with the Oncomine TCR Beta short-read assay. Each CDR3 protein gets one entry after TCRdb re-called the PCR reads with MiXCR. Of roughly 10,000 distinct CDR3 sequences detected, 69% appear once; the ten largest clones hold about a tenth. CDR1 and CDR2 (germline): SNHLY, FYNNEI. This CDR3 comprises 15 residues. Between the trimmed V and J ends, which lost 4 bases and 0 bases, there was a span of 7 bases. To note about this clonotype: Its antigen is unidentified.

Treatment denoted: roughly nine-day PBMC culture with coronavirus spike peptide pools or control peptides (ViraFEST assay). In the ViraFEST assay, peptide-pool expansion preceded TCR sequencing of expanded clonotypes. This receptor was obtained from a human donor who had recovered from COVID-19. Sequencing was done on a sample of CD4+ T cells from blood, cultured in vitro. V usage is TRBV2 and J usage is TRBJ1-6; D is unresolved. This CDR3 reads CASSVLSSYNSPLHF. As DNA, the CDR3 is TGTGCCAGCAGTGTTCTAAGCTCCTATAATTCACCCCTCCACTTT.